This T cell receptor beta chain emerged from a study of graft-versus-host responses after intestinal transplantation. V was pared by 0 bases and J by 7 bases, with 4 bases of the junction left unmatched. The CDR3 has 15 residues. Germline V CDR1 and CDR2: LGHNA, YSLEER. In the case of this clone: What it binds is unknown.

Profiled with immunoSEQ multiplex PCR; TCRdb holds only in-frame clones, not every one. The sample yields over 90,000 clones, roughly 91% seen once. Sequencing was performed on unstimulated CD4+ T cells sorted from spleen or lymph node cells, taken before transplant. The chain has TRBV4-3 and TRBJ2-3; 10 bases match TRBD2. The sequence was collected from a human donor who was the organ donor for an intestinal transplant. CDR3 DNA sequence: TGCGCCAGCAGCCAAGACAGCGGGGGGGCGTATACGCAGTATTTT. It specifies CASSQDSGGAYTQYF.